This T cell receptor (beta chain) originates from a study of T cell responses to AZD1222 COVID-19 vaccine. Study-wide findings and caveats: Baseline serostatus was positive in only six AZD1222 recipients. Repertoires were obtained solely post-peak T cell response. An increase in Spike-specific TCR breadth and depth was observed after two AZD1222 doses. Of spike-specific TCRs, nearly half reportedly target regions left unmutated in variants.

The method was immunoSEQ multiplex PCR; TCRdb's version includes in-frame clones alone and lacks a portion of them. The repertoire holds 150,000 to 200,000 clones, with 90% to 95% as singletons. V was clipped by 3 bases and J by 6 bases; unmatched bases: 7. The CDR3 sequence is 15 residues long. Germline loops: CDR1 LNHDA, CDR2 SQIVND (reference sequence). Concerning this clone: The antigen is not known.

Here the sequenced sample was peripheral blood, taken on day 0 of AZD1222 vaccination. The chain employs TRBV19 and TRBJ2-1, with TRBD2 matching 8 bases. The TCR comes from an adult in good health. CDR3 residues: CASSMAGRAVNEQFF. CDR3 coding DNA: TGTGCCAGTAGTATGGCCGGGAGGGCCGTCAATGAGCAGTTCTTC.